The 13 T cell receptor beta chains below come from one sample, sequenced in a study of blood T cell repertoires in COVID-19. Profiling relied on immunoSEQ multiplex PCR, and the TCRdb table lists in-frame clones only, not all of them. The sample carries 300,000 to 400,000 clones, 80% to 90% recorded once. Sequencing was carried out using PBMCs or T cells enriched from blood (not recorded which). The receptors come from a woman aged 40 to 55 with acute COVID-19.

The count of this clone is one. The J gene is TRBJ1-1, the V gene TRBV9; TRBD1 agrees at 11 bases. Germline V CDR1 and CDR2: SGDLS, YYNGEE. The CDR3 has 16 residues. V lost 6 bases to trimming and J lost 3 bases; unmatched junction nucleotides: 10. As DNA, the CDR3 is TGTGCCAGCACCAGTACTGGGACAGGGGGATACACTGAAGCTTTCTTT. This gives the protein CASTSTGTGGYTEAFF.

The rearrangement joins TRBV7-2 to TRBJ1-3, with 9 bases identical to TRBD1. Germline V gene sequence: CDR1 SGHTA, CDR2 FQGNSA. This CDR3 has 16 amino acids. V was clipped by 7 bases and J by 1 base; unmatched bases: 8. In nucleotides, the CDR3 is TGTGCCAGCACCCTAGGGGGACAGGGATCTGGAAACACCATATATTTT. Translated, it gives CASTLGGQGSGNTIYF.

To note about this clone: Other nucleotide sequences in the sample specify the same CDR3. The chain carries TRBV4-1 and TRBJ1-5; D might be TRBD1 (5 bases). Trimming left V 0 bases short and J 3 bases short, with 9 bases between. The germline CDR1 and CDR2 sequences are MGHRA and YSYEKL. This CDR3 is 15 amino acids long. The CDR3 loop is CASSQDGQVNQPQHF. CDR3 DNA sequence: TGCGCCAGCAGCCAAGATGGACAAGTCAATCAGCCCCAGCATTTT.

The V call is TRBV29-1, the J call TRBJ2-5; 9 bases align to TRBD2. CDR1 and CDR2 from the germline V gene are SQVTM and ANQGSEA. The CDR3 loop spans 16 amino acids. The V and J ends lost 0 bases and 2 bases, in that order; junction bases with no gene match: 7. CDR3: CSVEEPLAGRQETQYF. For the CDR3, the DNA is TGCAGCGTTGAAGAACCCCTAGCGGGAAGACAAGAGACCCAGTACTTC.

This chain connects TRBV9 to TRBJ1-3, with D hard to call. The CDR3 consists of 17 residues. Trimming shortened V by 4 bases and J by 0 bases, and 17 bases separated the two germline ends. Germline CDR1 SGDLS, CDR2 YYNGEE. CDR3 sequence: CASSPPLPGASGNTIYF. The CDR3 DNA reads as TGTGCCAGCAGCCCCCCCCTCCCGGGAGCCTCTGGAAACACCATATATTTT.

A remark on this clone: In the same sample, other DNA sequences code for this CDR3. This chain joins TRBV4-3 and TRBJ1-2; 7 bases line up with TRBD1. CDR3 size: 13 residues. Germline assignment: CDR1 LGHNA and CDR2 YSLEER. Unmatched junction bases numbered 0, after V lost 0 bases and J lost 5 bases. The CDR3 region is CASSQDRGYGYTF. CDR3 coding DNA: TGCGCCAGCAGCCAAGACAGGGGGTATGGCTACACCTTC.

The chain recombines TRBV20-1 with TRBJ2-7; tentatively, D is TRBD1 (6 bases). The V end lost 3 bases, the J end lost 1 base, and 16 bases lay between the germline ends. The CDR3 is made up of 15 amino acids. The V gene's germline CDR1 is DFQATT and CDR2 SNEGSKA (reference sequence). CDR3 sequence reads: CSASSARQGSYEQYF. DNA of the CDR3: TGCAGTGCTAGTAGCGCGAGGCAGGGGTCCTACGAGCAGTACTTC.

This chain uses TRBV25-1 with TRBJ2-7; no clear D. Trimming stripped 4 bases from V and 3 bases from J, with 4 bases between. Germline V gene lookup returns CDR1 MGHDK and CDR2 SYGVNS. This CDR3 is 11 amino acids long. DNA for the CDR3: TGTGCCAGCAGTGGGAGCTACGAGCAGTACTTC. This sequence encodes CASSGSYEQYF.

This rearrangement joins TRBV28 to TRBJ1-2, with D hard to call. With 6 bases removed from V and 3 bases from J, the gap between germline ends came to 5 bases. Germline CDR1 reads MDHEN; CDR2 reads SYDVKM. The length of the CDR3 is 11 residues. DNA of the CDR3: TGTGCCAGCAGGCGCGACTATGGCTACACCTTC. This codes for CASRRDYGYTF.

This clone was seen just once. CDR3 DNA: TGCAGTGCTAGTACCCCTAGCGGGGGGTTCACAGATACGCAGTATTTT. Its translation: CSASTPSGGFTDTQYF. This chain connects TRBV20-1 to TRBJ2-3; the match to TRBD2 covers 11 bases. V lost 3 bases and J lost 2; bases outside the gene matches: 7. Germline V gene lookup returns CDR1 DFQATT and CDR2 SNEGSKA (reference sequence). CDR3 length equals 16 residues.

This chain uses TRBV7-3 with TRBJ1-6; 7 bases align to TRBD1. Germline assignment: CDR1 SGHTA and CDR2 FQGTGA. The CDR3 spans 17 residues. The trim removed 7 bases at V and 4 bases at J, leaving 13 bases unmatched. The CDR3 loop reads CASIQKRGLGYNSPLHF. The CDR3 coding sequence is TGTGCCAGCATCCAAAAAAGGGGGCTAGGGTATAATTCACCCCTCCACTTT. The full variable domain, completed using reference TRBV7-3 and TRBJ1-6, is GAGVSQTPSNKVTEKGKYVELRCDPISGHTALYWYRQSLGQGPEFLIYFQGTGAADDSGLPNDRFFAVRPEGSVSTLKIQRTERGDSAVYLCASIQKRGLGYNSPLHFGNGTRLTVT.

The rearrangement links TRBV15 to TRBJ2-7; 7 bases agree with TRBD1. The CDR3 has 15 amino acids. Trimming at V came to 1 base and at J to 4 bases, leaving 7 bases not matched to a gene. CDR1 and CDR2 (germline): LNHNV, YYDKDF (reference sequence). The CDR3 bases are TGTGCCACCAGCAGAGGTCAACAGGGGACGTACGAGCAGTACTTC. As protein: CATSRGQQGTYEQYF.

The rearrangement joins TRBV6-4 to TRBJ1-2; D is possibly TRBD1 (6 bases). CDR3 length: 15 amino acids. Germline V gene sequence: CDR1 MRHNA, CDR2 SNTAGT. Trimming took off 2 bases at V and 14 bases at J, with 24 bases between the two ends. This CDR3 is CASSDPFKQQGIKTF. In nucleotides, the CDR3 is TGTGCCAGCAGTGACCCGTTTAAGCAACAGGGCATTAAGACCTTC.